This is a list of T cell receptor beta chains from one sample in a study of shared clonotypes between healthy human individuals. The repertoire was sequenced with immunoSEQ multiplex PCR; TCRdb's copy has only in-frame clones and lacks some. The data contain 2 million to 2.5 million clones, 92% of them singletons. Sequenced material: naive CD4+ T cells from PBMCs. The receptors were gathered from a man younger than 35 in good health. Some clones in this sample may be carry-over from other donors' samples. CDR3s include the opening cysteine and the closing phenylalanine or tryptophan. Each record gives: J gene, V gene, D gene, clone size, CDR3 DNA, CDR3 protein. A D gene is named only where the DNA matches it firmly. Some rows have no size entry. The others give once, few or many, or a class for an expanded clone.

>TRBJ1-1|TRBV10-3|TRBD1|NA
TGTGCCATCAGTGAGGTGGGACAGGGGATGAACACTGAAGCTTTCTTT
CAISEVGQGMNTEAFF
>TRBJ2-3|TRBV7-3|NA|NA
TGTGCCAGCAGCTTCGACGGTGATACGCAGTATTTT
CASSFDGDTQYF
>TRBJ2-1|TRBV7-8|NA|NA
TGTGCCAGCAGCTTAGCGGGGTCCCGAAAGCAGTTCTTC
CASSLAGSRKQFF
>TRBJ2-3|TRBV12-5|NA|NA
TGTGCTAGTGGGGCCGGGACCTCCGGAGATACGCAGTATTTT
CASGAGTSGDTQYF
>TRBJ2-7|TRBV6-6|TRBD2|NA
TGTGCCAGCAGTTACCCCGGGACTAGCGGGGAGCAGTACTTC
CASSYPGTSGEQYF
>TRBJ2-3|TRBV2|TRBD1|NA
TGTGCCAGCAGTGATTTCGGACAGGGATTATATGGGGCAGATACGCAGTATTTT
CASSDFGQGLYGADTQYF
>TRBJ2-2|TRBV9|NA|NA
TGTGCCAGCAGCGTTTTTGTGAACACCGGGGAGCTGTTTTTT
CASSVFVNTGELFF
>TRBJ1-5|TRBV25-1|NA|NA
TGTGCCAGCAGTGGGGTTCGTGGCAATCAGCCCCAGCATTTT
CASSGVRGNQPQHF
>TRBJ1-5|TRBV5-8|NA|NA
TGTGCCAGCAGCCCCCTAGGTGACTCCTACGTGTTGACCCAGCATTTT
CASSPLGDSYVLTQHF
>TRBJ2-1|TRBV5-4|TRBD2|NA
TGTGCCAGCAGCTTGGGACTAGCGGGTAATTCCTACAATGAGCAGTTCTTC
CASSLGLAGNSYNEQFF
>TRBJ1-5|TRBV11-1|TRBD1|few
TGTGCCAGCAGCTTAGACGGACAGGTTGGACAGCCCCAGCATTTT
CASSLDGQVGQPQHF
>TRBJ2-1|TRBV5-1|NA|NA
TGCGCCAGCAGCGCCACTTGGGACTCTTTATCATTCTCCTACAATGAGCAGTTCTTC
CASSATWDSLSFSYNEQFF
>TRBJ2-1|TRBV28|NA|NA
TGTGCCAGCAGTCCGCCGGACTCCTACAATGAGCAGTTCTTC
CASSPPDSYNEQFF
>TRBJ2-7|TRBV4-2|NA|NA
TGTGCCAGCAGCCCGCGACAGACAGCCTACGAGCAGTACTTC
CASSPRQTAYEQYF
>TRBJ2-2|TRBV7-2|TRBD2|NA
TGTGCCAGCAGCTTAGGGACTAGCGGGAGGGGTACCGGGGAGCTGTTTTTT
CASSLGTSGRGTGELFF
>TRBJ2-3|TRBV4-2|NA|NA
TGTGCCAGCAGCCAAGGCGACCCATCGGGCACAGATACGCAGTATTTT
CASSQGDPSGTDTQYF
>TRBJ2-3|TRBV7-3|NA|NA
TGTGCCAGCAGCCCCGTGGGGACACGGGGCACAGATACGCAGTATTTT
CASSPVGTRGTDTQYF
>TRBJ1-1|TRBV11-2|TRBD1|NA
TGTGCCAGCAGCCCAAGACAGGGTGAAGCTTTCTTT
CASSPRQGEAFF
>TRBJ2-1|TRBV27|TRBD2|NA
TGTGCCAGCACCCAACTAGCGGGAGGGAATGAGCAGTTCTTC
CASTQLAGGNEQFF
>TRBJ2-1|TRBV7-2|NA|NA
TGTGCCAGCAGCTTTCAATCTGGGGGATCCTACAATGAGCAGTTCTTC
CASSFQSGGSYNEQFF
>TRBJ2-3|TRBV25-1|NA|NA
TGTGCCAGCAGTGAACACCCGACCCGGAATGATTGGTATAATACGCAGTATTTT
CASSEHPTRNDWYNTQYF
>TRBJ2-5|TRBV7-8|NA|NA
TGTGCCAGCAGCATTCGGGGAGGTGGAGAGACCCAGTACTTC
CASSIRGGGETQYF
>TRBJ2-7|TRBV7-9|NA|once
TGTGCCAGCAGCTTAGGTGGGATACTATACGAGCAGTACTTC
CASSLGGILYEQYF
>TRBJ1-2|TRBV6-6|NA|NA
TGTGCCAGCAGCCTCATGACAGCAGGCAACTATGGCTACACCTTC
CASSLMTAGNYGYTF
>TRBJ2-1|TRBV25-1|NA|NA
TGTGCCAGCAGTGAAGCGGGGTACAATGAGCAGTTCTTC
CASSEAGYNEQFF
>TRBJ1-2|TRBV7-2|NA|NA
TGTGCCAGCAGCTTAAGTACATTAAATGGCTACACCTTC
CASSLSTLNGYTF
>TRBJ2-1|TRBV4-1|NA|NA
TGCGCCAGCAGCCAATTAGGACAGCCTCTAAGCTCCTACAATGAGCAGTTCTTC
CASSQLGQPLSSYNEQFF
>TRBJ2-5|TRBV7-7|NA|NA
TGTGCCAGCAGCTTAGGGACGAGCGCGGAGACCCAGTACTTC
CASSLGTSAETQYF
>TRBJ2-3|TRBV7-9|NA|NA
TGTGCCAGCAGCTTAGCGGGGCGTATAAGCACAGATACGCAGTATTTT
CASSLAGRISTDTQYF
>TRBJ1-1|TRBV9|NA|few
TGTGCCAGCAGCGTAGAGGGGACTGAAGCTTTCTTT
CASSVEGTEAFF
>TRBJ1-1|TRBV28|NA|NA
TGTGCCAGCAGTTCCAATCGGGGGCGCAGATTT
CASSSNRGRRF
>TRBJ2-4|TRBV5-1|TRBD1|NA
TGCGCCAGCAGCTCATCACAGGGGCCGGGGAACATTCAGTACTTC
CASSSSQGPGNIQYF
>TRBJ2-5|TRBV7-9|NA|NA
TGTGCCAGCAGCTATGGGGGGAACGGGGAGACCCAGTACTTC
CASSYGGNGETQYF
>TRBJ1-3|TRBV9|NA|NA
TGTGCCAGCAGCCCCGGTGGAAACACCATATATTTT
CASSPGGNTIYF
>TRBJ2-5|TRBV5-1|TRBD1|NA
TGCGCCAGCAGCTTAAGGGGCGAGGGGGCAGGGGAGACCCAGTACTTC
CASSLRGEGAGETQYF
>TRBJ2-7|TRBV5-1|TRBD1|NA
TGCGCCAGCAGCTTACAGGGGACGATTTCCTACGAGCAGTACTTC
CASSLQGTISYEQYF
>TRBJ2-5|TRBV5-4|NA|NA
TGTGCCAGCAGCTCGGTCAGCGGGACAGAACAAGAGACCCAGTACTTC
CASSSVSGTEQETQYF
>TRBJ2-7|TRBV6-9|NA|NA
TGTGCCAGCAGTACCCAACTAGCCTACGAGCAGTACTTC
CASSTQLAYEQYF
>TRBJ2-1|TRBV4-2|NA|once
TGTGCCAGCAGCCAAGAAAGGGGATCTAGCTCCTACAATGAGCAGTTCTTC
CASSQERGSSSYNEQFF
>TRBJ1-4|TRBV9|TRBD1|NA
TGTGCCAGCAGCGGACCCGGGACAGTCCATGAAAAACTGTTTTTT
CASSGPGTVHEKLFF
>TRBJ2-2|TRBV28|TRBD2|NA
TGTGCCAGCAGTCCAGGACTAGCGAGACCTGGGGAGCTGTTTTTT
CASSPGLARPGELFF
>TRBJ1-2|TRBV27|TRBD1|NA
TGTGCCAGCGGGGACAGGCCGCTCTATGGCTACACCTTC
CASGDRPLYGYTF
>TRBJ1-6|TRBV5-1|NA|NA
TGCGCCAGCAGCTTGGGACAAGAGAATTCACCCCTCCACTTT
CASSLGQENSPLHF
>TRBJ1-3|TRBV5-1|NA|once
TGCGCCAGCAGCCGGGGGGCGGCTGGAAACACCATATATTTT
CASSRGAAGNTIYF
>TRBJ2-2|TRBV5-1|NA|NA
TGCGCCAGCACCATCGACGGACGACTCCAATCCGGGGAGCTGTTTTTT
CASTIDGRLQSGELFF
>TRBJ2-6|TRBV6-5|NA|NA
TGTGCCAGCAGTTCGGAAGCTGGGGCCAACGTCCTGACTTTC
CASSSEAGANVLTF
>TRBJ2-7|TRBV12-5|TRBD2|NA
TGTGCTAGTGGTTCAGGGACTAGCGGGGGCTCCTACGAGCAGTACTTC
CASGSGTSGGSYEQYF
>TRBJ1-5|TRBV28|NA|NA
TGTGCCAGCAAGAGGGACCCTATCGGGAATCAGCCCCAGCATTTT
CASKRDPIGNQPQHF
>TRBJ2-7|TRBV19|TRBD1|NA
TGTGCCAGTAGTAGCCTCGGACAGGCGTTTTCCTACGAGCAGTACTTC
CASSSLGQAFSYEQYF
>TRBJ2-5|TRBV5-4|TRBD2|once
TGTGCCAGCAGCTACGGACTAGCGGGCTGGGACCAGTACTTC
CASSYGLAGWDQYF
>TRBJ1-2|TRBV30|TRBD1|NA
TGTGCCTGGAGTGTACCGGCAGGGGGCCACACGGGCTATGGCTACACCTTC
CAWSVPAGGHTGYGYTF
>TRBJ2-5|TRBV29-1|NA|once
TGCAGCGGCATGGACGGCGACCAAGAGACCCAGTACTTC
CSGMDGDQETQYF
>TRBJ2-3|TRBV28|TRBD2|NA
TGTGCCAGCACTCACCGACTAGCGGGATCGACAGCTACGCAGTATTTT
CASTHRLAGSTATQYF
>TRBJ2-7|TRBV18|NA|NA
TGTGCCAGCTCACCACCTGTCGGGAGCTCCTACGAGCAGTACTTC
CASSPPVGSSYEQYF
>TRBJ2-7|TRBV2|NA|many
TGTGCCAGCAGTGGCAGACCGGACAGCTACGAGCAGTACTTC
CASSGRPDSYEQYF
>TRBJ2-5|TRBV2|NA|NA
TGTGCCAGCGGCAGGAGCCAAGAGACCCAGTACTTC
CASGRSQETQYF
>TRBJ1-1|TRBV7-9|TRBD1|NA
TGTGCCAGCAGCCGGAGCAACAGGGGGAACACTGAAGCTTTCTTT
CASSRSNRGNTEAFF
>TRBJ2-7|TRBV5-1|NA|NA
TGCGCCAGCAGCACCGGGCCCACCTACGAGCAGTACTTC
CASSTGPTYEQYF